This T cell receptor (beta chain) was documented in a study of blood T cell repertoires in COVID-19. About the research overall: Samples came from the United States, Italy and Spain, spanning acute and convalescent COVID-19.

Some clones are missing from TCRdb's copy, which holds only in-frame ones; the method was immunoSEQ multiplex PCR. The sample holds about 150,000 clones, 75% to 90% seen once. After removal of 3 bases from V and 0 bases from J, the junction contained 3 bases not matched to a gene. CDR1 LNHDA and CDR2 SQIVND come from the germline V gene (reference sequence). The CDR3 is 15 residues long. Sequences were obtained from peripheral blood. This chain connects TRBV19 to TRBJ1-1, with 8 bases aligning to TRBD1. The receptor was isolated from a woman aged 55 to 70 with active COVID-19. Here the CDR3 DNA reads TGTGCCAGTAGTATCCAGGGGGCCTTGAACACTGAAGCTTTCTTT. Amino acid sequence: CASSIQGALNTEAFF. Filled out from reference TRBV19 and TRBJ1-1, the complete variable domain reads DGGITQSPKYLFRKEGQNVTLSCEQNLNHDAMYWYRQDPGQGLRLIYYSQIVNDFQKGDIAEGYSVSREKKESFPLTVTSAQKNPTAFYLCASSIQGALNTEAFFGQGTRLTVV.